Below are 29 T cell receptor beta chains sequenced from a single sample in a study of T cell changes during pregnancy in multiple sclerosis. Some clones are missing from TCRdb's copy, which holds only in-frame ones; the method was immunoSEQ multiplex PCR. The sample yields fewer than 45,000 clones, about nine tenths seen once. The sample consisted of CD4+ T cells from peripheral blood mononuclear cells, taken in the first trimester of pregnancy. The receptors originated from a female donor with multiple sclerosis, enrolled in a pregnancy study.

The chain couples TRBV21-1 to TRBJ2-1; the table's D call, TRBD2, has no DNA check behind it. TRBV21-1 is flagged as a pseudogene. The CDR3 contains 19 residues. CDR3 sequence: CASSKAYSSGRTLQEEQFF. The CDR3 DNA reads TGTGCCAGCAGCAAAGCATACTCTAGCGGGAGGACCCTACAGGAGGAGCAGTTCTTC.

To note about this clone: Within the sample, other DNA sequences also encode this same CDR3. The chain uses TRBV6-6 and TRBJ2-7; 9 bases fit TRBD1. Trimming removed 7 bases from V and 4 bases from J; junction bases left unmatched: 11. Germline V lookup: CDR1 MNHNY, CDR2 SVGAGI (reference sequence). This CDR3 has 15 residues. In DNA, the CDR3 is TGTGCCAGCACTAACTCCGGGACAGGGCCTTACGAGCAGTACTTC. Encoded protein: CASTNSGTGPYEQYF.

About this clone itself: Other DNA sequences in the same sample also yield this CDR3. The chain has TRBV5-4 and TRBJ2-5, with D uncertain. The germline gives CDR1 SGHNT, CDR2 YYREEE (reference sequence). Trimming removed 1 base at V and 1 base at J, with 5 bases between. This CDR3 is built from 13 residues. The CDR3 loop is CASSLNSQETQYF. The CDR3 region has the DNA TGTGCCAGCAGCTTGAACAGCCAAGAGACCCAGTACTTC.

This chain links TRBV27 with TRBJ1-4; a possible D gene is TRBD1 (6 bases). With 6 bases removed from V and 7 bases from J, the gap between germline ends came to 15 bases. The V gene's germline CDR1 is MNHEY and CDR2 SMNVEV (reference sequence). CDR3 size: 14 residues. Here the CDR3 reads CASSRTGSGEKLFF. The CDR3 DNA reads TGTGCCAGCAGCCGAACAGGGTCCGGTGAAAAACTGTTTTTT.

V gene TRBV28 combines with J gene TRBJ2-3; 9 bases align to TRBD1. Germline values: CDR1 MDHEN, CDR2 SYDVKM. V was pared by 5 bases and J by 0 bases, with 9 bases of the junction left unmatched. This CDR3 region has 17 residues. The CDR3 is CASSLGQGRTSTDTQYF. The CDR3 coding sequence is TGTGCCAGCAGTCTTGGACAGGGGCGGACTAGCACAGATACGCAGTATTTT.

The chain couples TRBV4-2 to TRBJ1-4; a weak D match, TRBD1 (5 bases). The germline gives CDR1 LGHNA, CDR2 YNFKEQ. V lost 4 bases and J 8 bases, leaving 11 bases between the germline ends. The CDR3 spans 13 residues. In DNA form, the CDR3 reads TGTGCCAGCAGCCGATGGCCAGGGGAAAAACTGTTTTTT. As protein: CASSRWPGEKLFF.

The chain links TRBV5-6 to TRBJ2-5; possibly TRBD1 for D (6 bases). CDR3 length: 15 residues. V was trimmed by 4 bases and J by 4 bases, leaving 17 bases between them. The germline V gene has CDR1 SGHDT and CDR2 YYEEEE. The CDR3 sequence: CASSQTGYLRETQYF. The CDR3 DNA follows: TGTGCCAGCAGCCAAACAGGGTATTTGCGAGAGACCCAGTACTTC.

The chain carries TRBV7-8 and TRBJ2-5; 7 nucleotides line up with TRBD2. Germline loops: CDR1 SGHVS, CDR2 FQNEAQ. The CDR3 runs 14 residues. The V segment lost 2 bases and the J segment 1 base; nucleotides outside the gene matches: 1. The chain's CDR3 is CASSLLAGQETQYF. CDR3 bases: TGTGCCAGCAGCTTATTAGCGGGCCAAGAGACCCAGTACTTC.

This chain links TRBV19 with TRBJ2-7; 9 bases are shared with TRBD2. The V gene's germline CDR1 is LNHDA and CDR2 SQIVND (reference sequence). CDR3 length: 14 residues. V trimming: 7 bases; J trimming: 5 bases; junction bases outside the gene matches: 9. Written as DNA, the CDR3 is TGTGCCAGTAACGGCGGGAGGGCCCTCCACGAGCAGTACTTC. It yields the protein CASNGGRALHEQYF.

The genes are TRBV14 and TRBJ2-1; 8 bases are a match to TRBD2. In germline, CDR1 is SGHDN, CDR2 FVKESK. CDR3 length: 16 amino acids. V dropped 2 bases and J dropped 8; count of bases not matched to a gene: 11. For the CDR3, the DNA is TGTGCCAGCAGCCAATCTGTCGGGAGGGTAATGCATGAGCAGTTCTTC. Residues: CASSQSVGRVMHEQFF.

As to this clone: Other DNA sequences in this specimen translate into the identical CDR3. The genes are TRBV5-1 and TRBJ2-1; 10 nucleotides line up with TRBD2. After removal of 3 bases from V and 5 bases from J, the junction contained 5 bases not matched to a gene. CDR1 SGHRS and CDR2 YFSETQ come from the germline V gene. The length of the CDR3 is 15 residues. CDR3 loop: CASSSGLAENNEQFF. Written as DNA, the CDR3 is TGCGCCAGCAGCTCCGGACTAGCGGAGAACAATGAGCAGTTCTTC.

This rearrangement joins TRBV9 to TRBJ2-2, with TRBD2 matching over 8 bases. There are 18 residues in the CDR3. The J segment lost 7 bases and the V segment lost 4 bases, leaving 18 bases of the junction unmatched. Per the germline V gene, CDR1 is SGDLS and CDR2 is YYNGEE. CDR3 DNA: TGTGCCAGCAGCAACAGGGTCGAAGCGGGAGTTAGGGGCGGGGAGCTGTTTTTT. Its translation: CASSNRVEAGVRGGELFF.

This rearrangement joins TRBV5-5 to TRBJ2-5, with 8 nucleotides matching TRBD1. CDR3 length: 15 amino acids. Trimming at V came to 0 bases and at J to 4 bases, leaving 5 bases not matched to a gene. Germline V gene sequence: CDR1 SGHKS, CDR2 YYEKEE (reference sequence). CDR3 amino acids: CASSLGTGLGETQYF. The CDR3 DNA reads as TGTGCCAGCAGCTTGGGGACAGGGCTAGGAGAGACCCAGTACTTC.

The chain is built from TRBV30 and TRBJ2-7, with D possibly TRBD1 on 5 matching bases. CDR1 and CDR2 (germline): GTSNPN, SVGIG (reference sequence). V was cut by 3 bases and J by 6 bases, with 9 bases left in between. This CDR3 is 11 amino acids long. The CDR3 spells CAWSVGAEQYF. In DNA, the CDR3 is TGTGCCTGGAGCGTAGGGGCCGAGCAGTACTTC.

The CDR3 sequence: CASSYLLGPNTGELFF. CDR3 coding DNA: TGTGCCAGCAGTTATCTACTAGGACCGAACACCGGGGAGCTGTTTTTT. The chain has TRBV6-5 and TRBJ2-2; a weak D match, TRBD2 (5 bases). This CDR3 region has 16 residues. The germline CDR1 and CDR2 sequences are MNHEY and SVGAGI. V was clipped by 3 bases and J by 0 bases, with 11 bases between them.

The chain uses TRBV4-3 and TRBJ1-5, with a weak D call TRBD1 (6 bases). There are 13 residues in the CDR3. Germline V CDR1 and CDR2: LGHNA, YSLEER. CDR3 coding DNA: TGCGCAGTACAGGGTTATGGAAATCAGCCCCAGCATTTT. Protein product: CAVQGYGNQPQHF.

V and J are TRBV25-1 and TRBJ2-2, with D perhaps TRBD1 (6 bases). The germline V and J ends were trimmed by 3 bases and 4 bases, with 21 bases remaining between them. The CDR3 loop spans 18 amino acids. The germline gives CDR1 MGHDK, CDR2 SYGVNS. CDR3: CASSDHTGSRRRTGELFF. The CDR3 bases are TGTGCCAGCAGTGACCACACAGGGAGCAGGAGACGCACCGGGGAGCTGTTTTTT.

The rearrangement uses TRBV28 and TRBJ2-7; a weak D match, TRBD2 (6 bases). Germline values: CDR1 MDHEN, CDR2 SYDVKM. The V end was cut by 6 bases, the J end by 8 bases, with 26 bases between. This CDR3 is 16 amino acids long. The CDR3 loop reads CASSFLGSGGPSKQYF. CDR3 coding DNA: TGTGCCAGCAGCTTCCTCGGGTCCGGAGGGCCCTCGAAGCAGTACTTC.

The rearrangement joins TRBV5-1 to TRBJ2-1; 7 bases are shared with TRBD2. There are 13 residues in the CDR3. With 6 bases clipped from V and 9 bases from J, the junction kept 9 bases outside the gene matches. Germline CDR1 SGHRS, CDR2 YFSETQ. CDR3 amino acids: CASTAGSTTEQFF. In DNA, the CDR3 is TGCGCCAGCACAGCGGGGTCCACAACTGAGCAGTTCTTC.

The chain employs TRBV28 and TRBJ1-5; D remains unclear. CDR1 MDHEN and CDR2 SYDVKM come from the germline V gene. Between the trimmed V and J ends, which lost 6 bases and 4 bases, there was a span of 7 bases. The CDR3 has 12 amino acids. The CDR3 region has the DNA TGTGCCAGCAGGGGAGATAATCAGCCCCAGCATTTT. Amino acids: CASRGDNQPQHF. The complete variable domain, with remaining parts taken from reference TRBV28 and TRBJ1-5, reads DVKVTQSSRYLVKRTGEKVFLECVQDMDHENMFWYRQDPGLGLRLIYFSYDVKMKEKGDIPEGYSVSREKKERFSLILESASTNQTSMYLCASRGDNQPQHFGDGTRLSIL.

The rearrangement joins TRBV5-1 to TRBJ2-5; a weak D match, TRBD2 (6 bases). The V and J ends lost 3 bases and 5 bases respectively, with 20 bases between them. Germline V gives CDR1 SGHRS, CDR2 YFSETQ. The CDR3 is 16 amino acids. The CDR3 here is CASSWALTGSGETQYF. Written as DNA, the CDR3 is TGCGCCAGCAGCTGGGCGCTGACGGGAAGCGGGGAGACCCAGTACTTC.

This rearrangement joins TRBV2 to TRBJ1-2, with D uncertain. Germline assignment: CDR1 SNHLY and CDR2 FYNNEI. The CDR3 totals 12 residues. Between the trimmed V and J ends, which lost 6 bases and 5 bases, there was a span of 10 bases. CDR3 nucleotides: TGTGCCAGCAGCACGGACTGGTATGGCTACACCTTC. This encodes CASSTDWYGYTF.

This chain connects TRBV7-2 to TRBJ2-1; TRBD2 aligns across 10 bases. There are 16 residues in the CDR3. Germline CDR1 reads SGHTA; CDR2 reads FQGNSA. Unmatched junction bases numbered 4, after V lost 0 bases and J lost 5 bases. DNA for the CDR3: TGTGCCAGCAGCTTAGCGGGGACTAGCGTCAACAATGAGCAGTTCTTC. Its protein is CASSLAGTSVNNEQFF.

The chain combines TRBV4-3 with TRBJ2-7; D not resolved. CDR3 length: 16 residues. CDR1 and CDR2 (germline): LGHNA, YSLEER. V lost 0 bases and J lost 0, with 12 bases in between. The chain's CDR3 is CASSQDLTLSSYEQYF. Here the CDR3 DNA reads TGCGCCAGCAGCCAAGATCTCACATTAAGCTCCTACGAGCAGTACTTC.

The CDR3 reads CASSPRQGANEQYF. CDR3 bases: TGTGCCAGCAGCCCGAGACAGGGGGCGAACGAGCAGTACTTC. The chain couples TRBV6-6 to TRBJ2-7; 10 bases are a match to TRBD1. The germline CDR1 and CDR2 sequences are MNHNY and SVGAGI (reference sequence). J gave up 5 bases and V 6 bases, and 7 bases lay outside the gene matches. The CDR3 runs 14 residues.

This chain uses TRBV29-1 with TRBJ1-1, with 7 bases lining up with TRBD1. Germline values: CDR1 SQVTM, CDR2 ANQGSEA. The CDR3 extends over 12 amino acids. The V and J ends lost 7 bases and 0 bases, in that order; junction bases with no gene match: 2. The CDR3 here is CSGDRVNTEAFF. The DNA for the CDR3 is TGCAGCGGTGACAGGGTGAACACTGAAGCTTTCTTT.

V usage is TRBV5-1 and J usage is TRBJ2-5; possible D gene TRBD2, 6 bases. The germline gives CDR1 SGHRS, CDR2 YFSETQ. The CDR3 loop spans 14 amino acids. Between the trimmed V and J ends, which lost 1 base and 3 bases, there was a span of 10 bases. As DNA, the CDR3 is TGCGCCAGCAGCTTGTTTCCGGGGGAAGAGACCCAGTACTTC. Translating gives CASSLFPGEETQYF.

The chain recombines TRBV11-1 with TRBJ2-7, with 9 bases aligning to TRBD2. Germline loops: CDR1 SGHAT, CDR2 FQDESV (reference sequence). With 0 bases clipped from V and 4 bases from J, the junction kept 4 bases outside the gene matches. This CDR3 region has 15 residues. The CDR3 nucleotides read TGTGCCAGCAGCTTAGCTAGCGGGAGATCTTACGAGCAGTACTTC. It specifies CASSLASGRSYEQYF.

The chain employs TRBV28 and TRBJ2-5; D call uncertain. V was cut by 6 bases and J by 6 bases, with 23 bases left in between. Germline-derived CDR1 and CDR2 are MDHEN and SYDVKM. CDR3 length equals 16 residues. The CDR3 nucleotides read TGTGCCAGCAGCCCCGCCGGTCGGAGCTTCTATAAGACCCAGTACTTC. It encodes CASSPAGRSFYKTQYF.